The entry below gives a single TCR beta chain sequence along with its context. The data originate from a study of shared T cell receptors in the human thymus. CDR3 length: 19 amino acids. Looked up from germline, CDR1 is MDHEN and CDR2 is SYDVKM. V lost 7 bases to trimming and J lost 0 bases, with 27 bases between them. Using immunoSEQ multiplex PCR, the repertoire was profiled, and TCRdb retains in-frame clones only, with some absent. The data show roughly 550,000 clones, about 84% seen once. These data also formed part of another study, on human thymus T cells. That source reports: Thymic tissue was derived from resections collected during corrective heart surgery. Thymic and blood repertoires showed apparently biased V and J gene usage. Related research found strongly overlapping thymic repertoires in unrelated individuals.

The rearrangement joins TRBV28 to TRBJ1-1; tentative D call: TRBD1 (5 bases). This sequence was found in a boy under two years old with a congenital heart defect. Sequences were obtained from thymocytes. The DNA of the CDR3 is TGTGCCAGCACCTCAACAATGGGCCCCACTCTGACAGTGAACACTGAAGCTTTCTTT. It codes for CASTSTMGPTLTVNTEAFF.